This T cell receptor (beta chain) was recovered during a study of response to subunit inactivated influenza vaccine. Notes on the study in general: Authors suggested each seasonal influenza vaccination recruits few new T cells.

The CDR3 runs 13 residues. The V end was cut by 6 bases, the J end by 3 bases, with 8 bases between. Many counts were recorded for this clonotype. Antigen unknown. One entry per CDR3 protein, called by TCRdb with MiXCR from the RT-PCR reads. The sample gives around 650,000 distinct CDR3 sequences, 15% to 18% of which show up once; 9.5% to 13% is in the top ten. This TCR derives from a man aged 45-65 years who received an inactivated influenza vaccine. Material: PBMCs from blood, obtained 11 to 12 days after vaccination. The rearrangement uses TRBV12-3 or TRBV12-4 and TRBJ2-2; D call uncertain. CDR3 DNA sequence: TGTGCCAGCAGCGACCGGGACACCGGGGAGCTGTTTTTT. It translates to CASSDRDTGELFF.